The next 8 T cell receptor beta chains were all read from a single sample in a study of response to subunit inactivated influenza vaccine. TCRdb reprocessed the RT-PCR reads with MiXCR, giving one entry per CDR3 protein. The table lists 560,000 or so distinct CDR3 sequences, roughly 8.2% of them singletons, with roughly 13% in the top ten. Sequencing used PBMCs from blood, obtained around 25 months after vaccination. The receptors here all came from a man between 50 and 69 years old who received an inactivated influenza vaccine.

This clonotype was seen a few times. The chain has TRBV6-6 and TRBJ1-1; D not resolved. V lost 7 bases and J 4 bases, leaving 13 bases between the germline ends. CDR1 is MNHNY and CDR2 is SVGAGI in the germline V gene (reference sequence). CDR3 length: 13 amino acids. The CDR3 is CASKFVGATEAFF. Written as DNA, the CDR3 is TGTGCCAGCAAGTTCGTAGGTGCCACTGAAGCTTTCTTT.

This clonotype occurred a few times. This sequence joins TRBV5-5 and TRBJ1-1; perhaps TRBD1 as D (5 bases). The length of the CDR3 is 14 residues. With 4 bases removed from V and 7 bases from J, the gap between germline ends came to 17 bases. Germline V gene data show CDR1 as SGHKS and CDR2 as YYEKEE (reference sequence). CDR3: CASSPPGTHNEAFF. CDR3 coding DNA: TGTGCCAGCAGCCCACCCGGGACGCACAATGAAGCTTTCTTT. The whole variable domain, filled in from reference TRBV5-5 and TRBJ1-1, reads DAGVTQSPTHLIKTRGQQVTLRCSPISGHKSVSWYQQVLGQGPQFIFQYYEKEERGRGNFPDRFSARQFPNYSSELNVNALLLGDSALYLCASSPPGTHNEAFFGQGTRLTVV.

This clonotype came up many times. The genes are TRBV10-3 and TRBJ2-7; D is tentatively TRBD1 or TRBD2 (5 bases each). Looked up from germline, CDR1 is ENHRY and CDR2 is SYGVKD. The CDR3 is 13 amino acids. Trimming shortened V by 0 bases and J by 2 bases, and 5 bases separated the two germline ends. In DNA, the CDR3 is TGTGCCATCAGTGAGTCGGGGGCCTACGAGCAGTACTTC. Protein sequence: CAISESGAYEQYF.

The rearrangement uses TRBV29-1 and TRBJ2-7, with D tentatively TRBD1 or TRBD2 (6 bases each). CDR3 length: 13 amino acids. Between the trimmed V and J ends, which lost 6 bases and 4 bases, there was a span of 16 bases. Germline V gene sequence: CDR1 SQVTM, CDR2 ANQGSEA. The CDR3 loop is CSVTTGAGYEQYF. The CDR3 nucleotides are TGCAGCGTAACGACGGGGGCCGGGTACGAGCAGTACTTC.

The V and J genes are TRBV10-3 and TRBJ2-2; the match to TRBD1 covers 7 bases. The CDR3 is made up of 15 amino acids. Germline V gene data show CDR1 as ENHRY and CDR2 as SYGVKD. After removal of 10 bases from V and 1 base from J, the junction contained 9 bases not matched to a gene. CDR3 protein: CATGAGQENTGELFF. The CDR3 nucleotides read TGTGCCACAGGTGCAGGACAGGAGAACACCGGGGAGCTGTTTTTT.

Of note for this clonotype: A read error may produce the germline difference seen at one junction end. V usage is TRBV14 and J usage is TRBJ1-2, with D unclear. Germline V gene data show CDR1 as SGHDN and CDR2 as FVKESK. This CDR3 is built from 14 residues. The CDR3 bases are TGTGTCAGCAGCCAAGATCGTTCGGTGGGCGGCCACACCTTC. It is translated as CVSSQDRSVGGHTF.

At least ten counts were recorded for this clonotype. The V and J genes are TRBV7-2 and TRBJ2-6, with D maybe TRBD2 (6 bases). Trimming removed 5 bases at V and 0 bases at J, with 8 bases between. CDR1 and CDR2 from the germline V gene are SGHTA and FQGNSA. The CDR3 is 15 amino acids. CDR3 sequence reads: CASSTGASGANVLTF. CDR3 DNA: TGTGCCAGCAGCACGGGAGCCTCTGGGGCCAACGTCCTGACTTTC.

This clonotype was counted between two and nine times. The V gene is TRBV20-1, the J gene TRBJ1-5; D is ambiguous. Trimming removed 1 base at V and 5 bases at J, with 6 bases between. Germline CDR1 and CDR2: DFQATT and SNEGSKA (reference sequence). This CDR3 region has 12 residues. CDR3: CSARVVDQPQHF. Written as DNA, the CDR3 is TGCAGTGCTAGAGTAGTCGATCAGCCCCAGCATTTT.